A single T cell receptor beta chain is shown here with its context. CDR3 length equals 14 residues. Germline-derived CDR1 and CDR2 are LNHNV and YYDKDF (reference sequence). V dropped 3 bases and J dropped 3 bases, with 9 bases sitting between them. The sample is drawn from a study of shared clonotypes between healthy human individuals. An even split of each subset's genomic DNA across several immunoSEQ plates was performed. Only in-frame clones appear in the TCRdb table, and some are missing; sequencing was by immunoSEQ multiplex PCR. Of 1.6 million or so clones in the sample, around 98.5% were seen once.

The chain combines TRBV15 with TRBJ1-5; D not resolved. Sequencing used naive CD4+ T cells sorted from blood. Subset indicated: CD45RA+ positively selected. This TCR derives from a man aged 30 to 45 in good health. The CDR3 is CATSRGYDNQPQHF. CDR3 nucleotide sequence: TGTGCCACCAGCAGGGGGTACGACAATCAGCCCCAGCATTTT.